This record covers a single TCR beta chain. Its antigen is unknown. These data come from a study of regulatory T cells in long-lasting Graves disease. Germline V gene data show CDR1 as LGHNA and CDR2 as YSLEER. The CDR3 sequence is 16 residues long. Trimming left V 0 bases short and J 2 bases short, with 11 bases between. Time point of the sample: persistent/refractory GD, antithyroid drugs over 5 years with positive TRAb. Construction of the TCR library relied on RNA isolated from PBMCs. Patients met American Thyroid Association criteria for Graves' disease. Building of the TCR beta libraries involved iRepertoire HTBI primers and Arm-PCR of CDR3 regions. TCRdb used MiXCR to reprocess the multiplex PCR reads, holding one entry per CDR3 protein. The top ten clones hold more than 55% of a sample with about 310,000 distinct CDR3 sequences, 22% of them seen once. General observations from the study: Graves' patients with persistent disease showed TCR diversity lower than patients newly diagnosed. Under persistent disease, TRBV28, TRBJ1-2 and TRBJ2-5 were used preferentially.

The sequencing here drew on peripheral blood mononuclear cells (PBMCs), taken when the disease was refractory, from a patient treated with antithyroid drugs. The sequence was collected from a female donor with Graves disease. This sequence joins TRBV4-3 and TRBJ2-4; D tentatively fits TRBD1 or TRBD2 (5 bases each). CDR3 in DNA: TGCGCCAGCAGCCAAGACGTATGGGGGTCCAAAAACATTCAGTACTTC. Translating it yields CASSQDVWGSKNIQYF.